Listed below are T cell receptor beta chains from one sample, sequenced in a study of response to subunit inactivated influenza vaccine. TCRdb re-called the RT-PCR reads through MiXCR, storing one row per CDR3 protein. The table has roughly 570,000 distinct CDR3 sequences, about 14% seen once. This specimen consisted of PBMCs from blood, obtained about 11 days after vaccination. These receptors came from a man aged 50 to 59 who received an inactivated influenza vaccine. Both conserved end residues are part of each CDR3. Fields, in order: clone size, CDR3 length, D gene, V gene, J gene, CDR3 DNA, CDR3 protein. A D gene is named only where the DNA matches it firmly. The size field is filled for only some rows; it gives once, few, many or a size class.

>NA|13|TRBD2|TRBV4-3|TRBJ2-3
TGCGCCAGCAGCCAAGATATCGCGGGGGGCATGTATTTT
CASSQDIAGGMYF
>few|16|TRBD2|TRBV5-1|TRBJ2-3
TGCGCCAGCAGCTTGGTGAGCGGGGCTGGAACAGATACGCAGTATTTT
CASSLVSGAGTDTQYF
>few|13|NA|TRBV9|TRBJ2-2
TGTGCCAGCAGCGGAGTTCAAGTCGGGGAGCTGTTTTTT
CASSGVQVGELFF
>NA|12|NA|TRBV21-1|TRBJ2-3
TGTGCCAGCAGCCCCGAGGTGGATACGCAGTATTTT
CASSPEVDTQYF
>many|17|NA|TRBV12-3/TRBV12-4|TRBJ1-3
TGTGCCAGCAGGCCCTATGTCGGACGCATCTCTGGAAACACCATATATTTT
CASRPYVGRISGNTIYF
>NA|18|NA|TRBV5-1|TRBJ2-4
TGCGCCAGCAGCTTGTCCGGGAGTATGGGGTCGGACAAAAACATTCAGTACTTC
CASSLSGSMGSDKNIQYF
>NA|13|NA|TRBV2|TRBJ2-7
TGTGCCAGCAGTGTGCAGGATTCCTACGAGCAGTACTTC
CASSVQDSYEQYF
>few|17|NA|TRBV19|TRBJ2-3
TGTGCCAGTAGTACCCCTGGGGCCAGGAGTTACACAGATACGCAGTATTTT
CASSTPGARSYTDTQYF
>few|14|TRBD2|TRBV10-3|TRBJ2-7
TGTGCCATCGGGAACCTAGCGGGGGCCTACGAGCAGTACTTC
CAIGNLAGAYEQYF
>NA|15|TRBD1|TRBV6-2/TRBV6-3|TRBJ1-2
TGTGCCAGCAGGCTGCTTGGACAGGAGTACTATGGCTACACCTTC
CASRLLGQEYYGYTF
>few|13|NA|TRBV10-2|TRBJ1-6
TGCGCCAGCAGTGAGTCTGTGAATTCACCCCTCCACTTT
CASSESVNSPLHF
>NA|14|NA|TRBV4-3|TRBJ2-5
TGCGCCAGCAGCCAAGCCGGGGGATGGGAGACCCAGTACTTC
CASSQAGGWETQYF
>few|13|TRBD1|TRBV29-1|TRBJ1-2
TGCAGCGTTGCCGACAGGGGAAACTATGGCTACACCTTC
CSVADRGNYGYTF
>NA|13|NA|TRBV27|TRBJ2-3
TGTGCCAGCAGTCAAACAGTACTCGATACGCAGTATTTT
CASSQTVLDTQYF
>many|15|TRBD2|TRBV7-6|TRBJ2-1
TGTGCCAGCAGCCCTACTAGCGGGGGGACAAATGAGCAGTTCTTC
CASSPTSGGTNEQFF
>NA|14|TRBD1|TRBV28|TRBJ2-1
TGTGCCAGCAGTTTAACAGGGGAAGTCTATGAGCAGTTCTTC
CASSLTGEVYEQFF
>NA|14|TRBD2|TRBV20-1|TRBJ2-3
TGCAGTGCTCCAAGCGGGGCCCTCGGGGATACGCAGTATTTT
CSAPSGALGDTQYF
>NA|14|NA|TRBV20-1|TRBJ2-7
TGCAGTGCAAAAACGGGACGGATCGCCTACGAGCAGTACTTC
CSAKTGRIAYEQYF
>few|12|NA|TRBV3-1|TRBJ2-5
TGTGCCAGCAACCATTGGGGAGAGACCCAGTACTTC
CASNHWGETQYF
>few|14|NA|TRBV7-9|TRBJ2-7
TGTGCCAGCAGCGTCGGAATTTCGGGCAACGAGCAGTACTTC
CASSVGISGNEQYF
>NA|15|NA|TRBV3-1|TRBJ2-3
TGTGCCAGCAGCCAAGCTCAGTTTCACGCAGATACGCAGTATTTT
CASSQAQFHADTQYF
>few|15|NA|TRBV28|TRBJ2-1
TGTGCCAGCAGCGATGACTCTTTCTCCTACAATGAGCAGTTCTTC
CASSDDSFSYNEQFF
>NA|14|TRBD2|TRBV27|TRBJ2-7
TGTGCCAGCAGTAGACTAGCGAGATCCTACGAGCAGTACTTC
CASSRLARSYEQYF
>NA|14|TRBD2|TRBV28|TRBJ2-7
TGTGCCAGCAGCAGGGTAGCGGGTTCCTACGAGCAGTACTTC
CASSRVAGSYEQYF
>NA|14|NA|TRBV5-5|TRBJ2-3
TGTGCCAGCACCCCTCGAATGAGCACAGATACGCAGTATTTT
CASTPRMSTDTQYF
>NA|11|NA|TRBV12-3/TRBV12-4|TRBJ1-3
TGTGCCAGCAGCTTTCGAAACACCATATATTTT
CASSFRNTIYF
>many|16|TRBD2|TRBV24-1|TRBJ2-3
TGTGCCACCAGATCGGGGACTAGCGGGAGTGGAGATACGCAGTATTTT
CATRSGTSGSGDTQYF
>NA|13|NA|TRBV5-1|TRBJ1-1
TGCGCCAGCAGCTTGGCAGCCCGCACTGAAGCTTTCTTT
CASSLAARTEAFF
>many|15|NA|TRBV12-3/TRBV12-4|TRBJ1-6
TGTGCCAGCAGTCCGGATATGGGGTATAATTCACCCCTCCACTTT
CASSPDMGYNSPLHF
>NA|15|NA|TRBV4-2|TRBJ1-4
TGTGCCAGCAGTCCAGGGGAGGCAACTAATGAAAAACTGTTTTTT
CASSPGEATNEKLFF
>NA|16|NA|TRBV12-3/TRBV12-4|TRBJ2-6
TGTGCCAGCAGTTTTAGCGGAGTCTCTGGGGCCAACGTCCTGACTTTC
CASSFSGVSGANVLTF
>few|17|NA|TRBV7-8|TRBJ1-6
TGTGCCAGCAGCTCCTACAGGGCAAAGAGAACTAATTCACCCCTCCACTTT
CASSSYRAKRTNSPLHF
>NA|15|TRBD2|TRBV20-1|TRBJ2-3
TGCAGTGCAAATGGAGCGGGAGGGAAAACAGATACGCAGTATTTT
CSANGAGGKTDTQYF
>NA|13|NA|TRBV5-1|TRBJ1-2
TGCGCCAGCAGTTCCGGCCCCCAGGGGGGCTACACCTTC
CASSSGPQGGYTF
>NA|14|TRBD1|TRBV7-2|TRBJ2-1
TGTGCCAGCAGCTTATTCCTGACAGGGGAGGAGCAGTTCTTC
CASSLFLTGEEQFF
>NA|15|NA|TRBV3-1|TRBJ1-1
TGTGCCAGCAGCCCTTGGACCGTAAGGGGGACTGAAGCTTTCTTT
CASSPWTVRGTEAFF
>NA|16|NA|TRBV5-1|TRBJ1-1
TGCGCCAGCAGCTCGGACGGGGCCCTTGGGGACACTGAAGCTTTCTTT
CASSSDGALGDTEAFF
>few|14|NA|TRBV30|TRBJ2-7
TGTGCCTGGAGGCCCCAGGGTAGAACCTACGAGCAGTACTTC
CAWRPQGRTYEQYF
>few|14|TRBD1|TRBV4-3|TRBJ2-3
TGCGCCAGCAGCCAAGCAGGGGGCGGGGATACGCAGTATTTT
CASSQAGGGDTQYF
>few|14|TRBD1|TRBV25-1|TRBJ1-2
TGTGCCAGCAGTGCTTTTGACAGGGGGCTTGGCTACACCTTC
CASSAFDRGLGYTF
>few|12|NA|TRBV20-1|TRBJ2-7
TGCAGTTGGATGCCGAACTCCTACGAGCAGTACTTC
CSWMPNSYEQYF
>NA|15|NA|TRBV6-2/TRBV6-3|TRBJ2-7
TGTGCCAGCAGCAATAGCGGTGAGAGCTCCTACGAGCAGTACTTC
CASSNSGESSYEQYF
>few|13|NA|TRBV15|TRBJ1-1
TGTGCCACCAGCAGATTAGTTAACACTGAAGCTTTCTTT
CATSRLVNTEAFF